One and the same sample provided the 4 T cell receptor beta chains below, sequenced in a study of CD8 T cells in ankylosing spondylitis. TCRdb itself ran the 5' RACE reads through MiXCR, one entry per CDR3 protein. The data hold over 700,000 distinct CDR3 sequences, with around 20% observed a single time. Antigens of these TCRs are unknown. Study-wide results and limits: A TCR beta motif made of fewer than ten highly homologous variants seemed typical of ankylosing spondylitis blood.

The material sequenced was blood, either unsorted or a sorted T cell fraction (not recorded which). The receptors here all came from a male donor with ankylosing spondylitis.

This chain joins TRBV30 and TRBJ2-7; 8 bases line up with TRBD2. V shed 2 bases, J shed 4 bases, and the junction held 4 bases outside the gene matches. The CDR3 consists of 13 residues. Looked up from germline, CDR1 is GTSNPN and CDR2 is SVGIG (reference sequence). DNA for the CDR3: TGTGCCTGGAGTTCCGGGAGGGAATACGAGCAGTACTTC. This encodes CAWSSGREYEQYF. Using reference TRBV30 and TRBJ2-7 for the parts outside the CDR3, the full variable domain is SQTIHQWPATLVQPVGSPLSLECTVEGTSNPNLYWYRQAAGRGLQLLFYSVGIGQISSEVPQNLSASRPQDRQFILSSKKLLLSDSGFYLCAWSSGREYEQYFGPGTRLTVT.

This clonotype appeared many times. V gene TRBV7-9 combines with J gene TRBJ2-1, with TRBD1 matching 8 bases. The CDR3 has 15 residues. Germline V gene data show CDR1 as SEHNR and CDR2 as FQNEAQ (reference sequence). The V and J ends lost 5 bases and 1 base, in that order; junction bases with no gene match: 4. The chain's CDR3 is CASSPGQGSYNEQFF. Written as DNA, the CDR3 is TGTGCCAGCAGCCCAGGACAGGGATCCTACAATGAGCAGTTCTTC.

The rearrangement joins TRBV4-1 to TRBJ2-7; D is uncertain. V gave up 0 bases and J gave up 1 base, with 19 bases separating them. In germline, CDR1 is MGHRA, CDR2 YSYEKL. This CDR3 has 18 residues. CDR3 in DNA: TGCGCCAGCAGCCAAGATCGAATAAGGGTCCTGACTTCCTACGAGCAGTACTTC. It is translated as CASSQDRIRVLTSYEQYF.

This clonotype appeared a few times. CDR3 coding DNA: TGTGCCAGCAGCAAATCCTTTAGACTGAACAATGAGCAGTTCTTC. Amino acid sequence: CASSKSFRLNNEQFF. The V and J genes are TRBV21-1 and TRBJ2-1. TRBV21-1 corresponds to a pseudogene. The CDR3 sequence is 15 residues long.